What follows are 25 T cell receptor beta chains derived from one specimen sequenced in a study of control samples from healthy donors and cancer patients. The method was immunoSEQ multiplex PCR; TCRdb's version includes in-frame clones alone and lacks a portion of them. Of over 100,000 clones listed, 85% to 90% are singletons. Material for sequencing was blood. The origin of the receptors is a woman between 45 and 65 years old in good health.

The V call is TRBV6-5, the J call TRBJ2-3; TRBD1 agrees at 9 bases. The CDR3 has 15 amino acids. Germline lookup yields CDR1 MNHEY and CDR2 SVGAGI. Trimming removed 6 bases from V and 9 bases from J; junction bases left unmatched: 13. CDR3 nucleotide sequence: TGTGCCAGCAGCGGTTGGGGACAGGGTGTGAGGACGCAGTATTTT. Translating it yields CASSGWGQGVRTQYF.

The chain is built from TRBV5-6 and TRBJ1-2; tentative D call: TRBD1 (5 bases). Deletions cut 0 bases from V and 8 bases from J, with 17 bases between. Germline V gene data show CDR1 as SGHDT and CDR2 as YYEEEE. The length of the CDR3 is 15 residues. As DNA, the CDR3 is TGTGCCAGCAGCTTGGAGGGGAATTATATGGTAGGCTACACCTTC. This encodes CASSLEGNYMVGYTF.

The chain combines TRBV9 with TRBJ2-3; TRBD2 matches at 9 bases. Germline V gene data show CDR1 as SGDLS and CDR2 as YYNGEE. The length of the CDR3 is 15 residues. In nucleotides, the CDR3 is TGTGCGAGCCAATTTAGCGGGAGTGGCACAGATACGCAGTATTTT. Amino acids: CASQFSGSGTDTQYF. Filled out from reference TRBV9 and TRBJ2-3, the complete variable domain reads DSGVTQTPKHLITATGQRVTLRCSPRSGDLSVYWYQQSLDQGLQFLIQYYNGEERAKGNILERFSAQQFPDLHSELNLSSLELGDSALYFCASQFSGSGTDTQYFGPGTRLTVL.

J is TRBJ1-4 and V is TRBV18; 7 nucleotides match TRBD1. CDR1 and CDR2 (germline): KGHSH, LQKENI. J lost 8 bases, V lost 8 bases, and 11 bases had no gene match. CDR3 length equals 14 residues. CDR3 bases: TGTGCCAGCGCAAAAGACAGGGCTCAGGAAAAACTGTTTTTT. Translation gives CASAKDRAQEKLFF.

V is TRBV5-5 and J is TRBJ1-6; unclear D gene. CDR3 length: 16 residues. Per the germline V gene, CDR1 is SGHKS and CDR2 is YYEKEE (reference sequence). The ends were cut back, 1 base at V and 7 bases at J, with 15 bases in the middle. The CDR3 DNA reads TGTGCCAGCAGCTTGTTCCTGGGCTCTGGAAATTCACCCCTCCACTTT. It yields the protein CASSLFLGSGNSPLHF.

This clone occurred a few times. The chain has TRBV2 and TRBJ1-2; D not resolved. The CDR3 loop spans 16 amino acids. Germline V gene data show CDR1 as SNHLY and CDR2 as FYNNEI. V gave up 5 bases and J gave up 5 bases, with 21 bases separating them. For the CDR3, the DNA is TGTGCCAGCAGTCCCCTCAGGAGTTCACTCCGATATGGCTACACCTTC. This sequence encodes CASSPLRSSLRYGYTF.

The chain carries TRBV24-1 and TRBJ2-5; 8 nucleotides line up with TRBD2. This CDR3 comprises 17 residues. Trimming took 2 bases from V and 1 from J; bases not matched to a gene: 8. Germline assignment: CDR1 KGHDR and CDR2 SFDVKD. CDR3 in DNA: TGTGCCACCAGTGATTCGATTCGACGGGAGGGCCAAGAGACCCAGTACTTC. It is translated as CATSDSIRREGQETQYF.

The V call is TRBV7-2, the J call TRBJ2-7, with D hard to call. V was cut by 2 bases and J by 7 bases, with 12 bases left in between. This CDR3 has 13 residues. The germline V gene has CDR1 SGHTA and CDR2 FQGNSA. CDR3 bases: TGTGCCAGCAGCTTACCCCCTTCGGTGGAGCAGTACGTC. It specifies CASSLPPSVEQYV.

The CDR3 sequence: CASSQIERGAAQPQHF. DNA of the CDR3: TGCGCCAGCAGCCAAATCGAACGGGGTGCCGCCCAGCCCCAGCATTTT. The chain employs TRBV4-1 and TRBJ1-5; unclear D gene. V lost 2 bases, J lost 7 bases, and 18 bases lay in between. The CDR3 spans 16 residues. Germline CDR1 and CDR2: MGHRA and YSYEKL.

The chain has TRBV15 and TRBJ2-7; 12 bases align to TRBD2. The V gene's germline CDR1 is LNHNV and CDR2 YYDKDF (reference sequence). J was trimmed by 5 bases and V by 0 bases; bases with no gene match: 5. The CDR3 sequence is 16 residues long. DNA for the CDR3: TGTGCCACCAGCAGAGATCTAGCGGGAGGGCCCCACGAGCAGTACGTC. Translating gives CATSRDLAGGPHEQYV.

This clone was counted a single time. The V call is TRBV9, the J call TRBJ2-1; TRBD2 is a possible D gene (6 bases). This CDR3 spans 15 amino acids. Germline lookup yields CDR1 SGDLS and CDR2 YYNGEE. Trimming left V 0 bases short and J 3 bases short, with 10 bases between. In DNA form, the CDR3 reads TGTGCCAGCAGCGTAGCGGGGGTTGGCTACAATGAGCAGTTCTTC. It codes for CASSVAGVGYNEQFF.

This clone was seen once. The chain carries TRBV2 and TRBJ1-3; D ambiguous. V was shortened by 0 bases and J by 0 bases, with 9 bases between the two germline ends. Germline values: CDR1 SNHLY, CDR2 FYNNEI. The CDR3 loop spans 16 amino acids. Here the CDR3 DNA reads TGTGCCAGCAGTGAAGCAGACACCCGCTCTGGAAACACCATATATTTT. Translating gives CASSEADTRSGNTIYF.

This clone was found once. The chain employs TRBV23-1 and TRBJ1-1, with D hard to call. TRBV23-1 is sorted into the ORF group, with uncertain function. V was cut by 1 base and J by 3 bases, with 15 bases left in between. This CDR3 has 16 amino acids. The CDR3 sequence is CASSQLTRTVYTEAFF. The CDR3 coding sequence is TGCGCCAGCAGTCAATTGACCCGAACGGTGTACACTGAAGCTTTCTTT.

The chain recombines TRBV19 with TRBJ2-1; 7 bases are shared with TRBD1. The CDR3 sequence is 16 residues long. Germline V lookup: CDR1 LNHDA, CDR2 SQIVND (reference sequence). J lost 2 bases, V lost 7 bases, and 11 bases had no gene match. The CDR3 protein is CASMPGGRSAYNEQFF. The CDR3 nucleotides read TGTGCCAGTATGCCAGGGGGAAGGAGCGCCTACAATGAGCAGTTCTTC.

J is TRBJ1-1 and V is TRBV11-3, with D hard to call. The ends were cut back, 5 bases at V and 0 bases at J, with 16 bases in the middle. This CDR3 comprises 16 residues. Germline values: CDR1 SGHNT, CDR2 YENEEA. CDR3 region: CASSPSGSRVNTEAFF. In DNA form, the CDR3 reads TGTGCCAGCAGCCCGTCGGGGTCTCGGGTGAACACTGAAGCTTTCTTT.

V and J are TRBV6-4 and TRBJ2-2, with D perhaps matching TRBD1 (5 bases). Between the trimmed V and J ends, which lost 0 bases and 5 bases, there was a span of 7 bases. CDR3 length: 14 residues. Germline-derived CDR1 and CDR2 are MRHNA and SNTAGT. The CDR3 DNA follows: TGTGCCAGCAGTGACTCCAGGGATACCGGGGAGCTGTTTTTT. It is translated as CASSDSRDTGELFF.

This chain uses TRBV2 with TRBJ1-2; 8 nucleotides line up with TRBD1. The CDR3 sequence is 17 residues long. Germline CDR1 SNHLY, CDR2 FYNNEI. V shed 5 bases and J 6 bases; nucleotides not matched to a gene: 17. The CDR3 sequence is CASSTNLNRGEEDGYTF. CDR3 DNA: TGTGCCAGCAGTACCAATTTGAACAGGGGGGAGGAGGATGGCTACACCTTC.

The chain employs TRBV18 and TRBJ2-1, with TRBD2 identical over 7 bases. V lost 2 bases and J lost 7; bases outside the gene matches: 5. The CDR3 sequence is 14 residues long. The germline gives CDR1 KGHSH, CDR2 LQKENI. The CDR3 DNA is TGTGCCAGCTCACCAAACGGGAGGCGGAATGAGCAGTTCTTC. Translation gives CASSPNGRRNEQFF.

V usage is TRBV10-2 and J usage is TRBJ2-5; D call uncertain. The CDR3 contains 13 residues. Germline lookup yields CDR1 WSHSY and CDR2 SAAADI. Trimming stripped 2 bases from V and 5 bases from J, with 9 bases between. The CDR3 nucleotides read TGCGCCAGCAGTGAGACCGCCTGGGAGACCCAGTACTTC. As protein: CASSETAWETQYF.

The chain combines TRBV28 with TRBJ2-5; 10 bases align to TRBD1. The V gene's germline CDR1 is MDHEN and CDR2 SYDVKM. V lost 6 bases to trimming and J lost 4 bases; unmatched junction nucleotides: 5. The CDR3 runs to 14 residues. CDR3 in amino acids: CASRNGTGVETQYF. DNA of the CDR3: TGTGCCAGCAGAAACGGGACAGGGGTAGAGACCCAGTACTTC.

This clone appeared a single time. Written as DNA, the CDR3 is TGTGCCAGCTCTCGCCGACAGGAAAGCTCCTACGAGCAGTACTTC. Its translation: CASSRRQESSYEQYF. The gene calls are TRBV25-1 and TRBJ2-7; the D gene is possibly TRBD1 (6 bases). V was pared by 8 bases and J by 0 bases, with 17 bases between. The CDR3 extends over 15 amino acids. Germline CDR1 MGHDK, CDR2 SYGVNS.

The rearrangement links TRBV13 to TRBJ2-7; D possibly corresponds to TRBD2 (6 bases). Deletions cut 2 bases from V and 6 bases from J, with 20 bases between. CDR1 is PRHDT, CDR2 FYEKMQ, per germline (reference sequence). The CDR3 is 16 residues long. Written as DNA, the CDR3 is TGTGCCAGCAGCTTAAGGCTAGGAAAGGGAGGAGGCGAGCAGTACTTC. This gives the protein CASSLRLGKGGGEQYF.

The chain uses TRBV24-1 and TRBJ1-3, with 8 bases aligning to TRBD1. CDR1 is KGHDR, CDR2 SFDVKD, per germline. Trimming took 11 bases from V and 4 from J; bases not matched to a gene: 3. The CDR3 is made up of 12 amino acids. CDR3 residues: CANRDRGNTIYF. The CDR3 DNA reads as TGTGCCAACCGGGACAGGGGAAACACCATATATTTT.

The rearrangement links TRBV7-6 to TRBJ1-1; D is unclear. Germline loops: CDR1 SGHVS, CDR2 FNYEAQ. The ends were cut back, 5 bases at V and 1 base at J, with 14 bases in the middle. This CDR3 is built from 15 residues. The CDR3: CASSPSPGTNTEAFF. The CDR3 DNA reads TGTGCCAGCAGCCCCTCCCCAGGAACGAACACTGAAGCTTTCTTT. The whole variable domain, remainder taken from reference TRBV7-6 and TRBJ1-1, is GAGVSQSPRYKVTKRGQDVALRCDPISGHVSLYWYRQALGQGPEFLTYFNYEAQQDKSGLPNDRFSAERPEGSISTLTIQRTEQRDSAMYRCASSPSPGTNTEAFFGQGTRLTVV.

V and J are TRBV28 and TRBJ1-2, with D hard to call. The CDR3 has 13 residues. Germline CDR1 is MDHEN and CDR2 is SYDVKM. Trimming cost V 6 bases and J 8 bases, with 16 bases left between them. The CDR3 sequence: CASRNSPNGGYTF. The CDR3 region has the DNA TGTGCCAGCAGGAACAGCCCAAATGGGGGCTACACCTTC.